Listed below are T cell receptor beta chains from one sample, sequenced in a study of identical twins. TCRdb itself ran the 5' RACE reads through MiXCR, one entry per CDR3 protein. Here the sample spans about 250,000 distinct CDR3 sequences, around 7.6% being singletons. A further study also used this sample, focusing on yellow fever vaccine responses in identical twins.

Source material: CD8+ T cells sorted from blood. Source of these receptors: a woman aged 18-29 years in good health. The CDR3 runs from the conserved cysteine through the conserved F or W. A D gene is named only where the DNA matches it firmly. Some rows have no size entry. The others give once, few or many, or a class for an expanded clone.

>-|TRBJ1-2|-|TRBV9
TGTGCCAGCAGTGATACCTTGTTGGAGGACGACTATGGCTACACCTTC
CASSDTLLEDDYGYTF
>-|TRBJ1-5|-|TRBV5-6
TGTGCCAGCAGCTTGGTGGCAGAAAATCAGCCCCAGCATTTT
CASSLVAENQPQHF
>TRBD2|TRBJ2-2|-|TRBV27
TGTGCCAGCAGTTTACATTTAGCACTAGCGGGAGAAACCGGGGAGCTGTTTTTT
CASSLHLALAGETGELFF
>TRBD2|TRBJ2-2|few|TRBV4-2
TGTGCCAGCAGCAATCCTAGCGGGGGGGTGATCGGGGAGCTGTTTTTT
CASSNPSGGVIGELFF
>-|TRBJ2-7|-|TRBV27
TGTGCCAGCAGTTTCAGCTTCCAGGGGACCTACGAGCAGTACTTC
CASSFSFQGTYEQYF
>TRBD1|TRBJ2-5|-|TRBV28
TGTGCCAGCAGTTTCCCCGGACAGGTCCAAGAGACCCAGTACTTC
CASSFPGQVQETQYF
>-|TRBJ2-2|-|TRBV7-6
TGTGCCAGCAGCCCAACCTCCCCTAGCGTTAACACCGGGGAGCTGTTTTTT
CASSPTSPSVNTGELFF
>TRBD1|TRBJ2-7|-|TRBV20-1
TGCAGTGCAAGCAACCGGGACAGGGGACCCTACGAGCAGTACTTC
CSASNRDRGPYEQYF
>-|TRBJ2-1|many|TRBV20-1
TGCAGTGCTAGAGAGGATCATGAGCAGTTCTTC
CSAREDHEQFF
>-|TRBJ2-7|few|TRBV2
TGTGCCAGCAGCCCAGCGGTGAGCTCCTACGAGCAGTACTTC
CASSPAVSSYEQYF
>-|TRBJ2-3|many|TRBV27
TGTGCCAGCAGTTTAAAGAGGGCCACAGATACGCAGTATTTT
CASSLKRATDTQYF
>-|TRBJ2-2|-|TRBV24-1
TGTGCCACCAGTGATTTCCCAGGTCGAACCGGGGAGCTGTTTTTT
CATSDFPGRTGELFF
>TRBD2|TRBJ2-1|-|TRBV10-3
TGTGCCATCAGCGACAGCGGGAGCTCCTACAATGAGCAGTTCTTC
CAISDSGSSYNEQFF
>-|TRBJ1-5|few|TRBV27
TGTGCCAGCAGTTTGGGACGTAGCAATCAGCCCCAGCATTTT
CASSLGRSNQPQHF
>-|TRBJ2-7|few|TRBV12-5
TGTGCTAGTGGTTTGGGGCATGAAGAGAAGCAGTACTTC
CASGLGHEEKQYF
>-|TRBJ2-7|-|TRBV28
TGTGCCAGCATTGGGTCCGGCGGGGGCAGCTCCTACGAGCAGTACTTC
CASIGSGGGSSYEQYF
>-|TRBJ2-5|many|TRBV3-1
TGTGCCAGCAGCCAATCTTTGGGGTCCGGGGAGACCCAGTACTTC
CASSQSLGSGETQYF
>-|TRBJ2-2|-|TRBV20-1
TGCAGTGCTTGCGGGGTTAACACCGGGGAGCTGTTTTTT
CSACGVNTGELFF
>-|TRBJ1-2|-|TRBV21-1
TGTGCCAGCAAAGTCGGCTACTATGGCTACACCTTC
CASKVGYYGYTF
>-|TRBJ2-1|-|TRBV3-1
TGTGCCAGCAGCCAAGTTCCCTTCCTCAATGAGCAGTTCTTC
CASSQVPFLNEQFF
>TRBD2|TRBJ2-2|many|TRBV20-1
TGCAGTGCTAGTCTGAGCGGGAGTGGGGCCGGGGAGCTGTTTTTT
CSASLSGSGAGELFF
>-|TRBJ2-7|many|TRBV29-1
TGCAGCGTTGAAGCGGGAGCGTTCGAGCAGTACTTC
CSVEAGAFEQYF
>-|TRBJ1-1|few|TRBV7-9
TGTGCCAGCAGCCCCCGCGAGGGGAACACTGAAGCTTTCTTT
CASSPREGNTEAFF
>TRBD2|TRBJ2-3|few|TRBV12-3/TRBV12-4
TGTGCCAGCAGTTTCGGGCTAGCGGGGGGCACAGATACGCAGTATTTT
CASSFGLAGGTDTQYF
>TRBD1|TRBJ1-2|many|TRBV10-3
TGTGCCATCACCCTCGGACAGGGATATGGCTACACCTTC
CAITLGQGYGYTF
>-|TRBJ2-7|many|TRBV5-1
TGCGCCAGCAGCTTGGAAGGGGACGCCTACGAGCAGTACTTC
CASSLEGDAYEQYF